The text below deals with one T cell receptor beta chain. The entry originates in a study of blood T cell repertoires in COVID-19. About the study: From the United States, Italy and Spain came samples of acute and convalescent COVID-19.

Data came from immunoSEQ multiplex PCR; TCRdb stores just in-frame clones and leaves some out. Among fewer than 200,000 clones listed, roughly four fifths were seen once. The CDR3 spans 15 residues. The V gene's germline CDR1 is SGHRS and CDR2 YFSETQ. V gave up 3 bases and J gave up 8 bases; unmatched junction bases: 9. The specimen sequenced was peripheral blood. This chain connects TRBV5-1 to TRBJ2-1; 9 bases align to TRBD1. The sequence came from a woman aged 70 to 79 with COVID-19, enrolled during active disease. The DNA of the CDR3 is TGCGCCAGCAGCTCGGGACAGGGAGGTCAGGATGAGCAGTTCTTC. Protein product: CASSSGQGGQDEQFF.